This TCR beta chain was retrieved from a study of T cell changes during pregnancy in multiple sclerosis. CDR1 LNHDA and CDR2 SQIVND come from the germline V gene (reference sequence). The CDR3 extends over 13 amino acids. Trimming removed 7 bases from V and 7 bases from J; junction bases left unmatched: 3. Clones were read by immunoSEQ multiplex PCR, and TCRdb kept only the in-frame ones, dropping some. The sample holds over 100,000 clones, 92% seen once. The chain links TRBV19 to TRBJ1-5, with 11 bases identical to TRBD1. The sequences come from peripheral blood, collected in the third trimester of pregnancy. The source is a female donor with multiple sclerosis, enrolled in a pregnancy study. The CDR3: CASTDRGLQPQHF. The CDR3 bases are TGTGCCAGTACGGACAGGGGGCTCCAGCCCCAGCATTTT.